The rows below give T cell receptor beta chains drawn from one sample of a study of blood T cell repertoires in COVID-19. Measured with immunoSEQ multiplex PCR; TCRdb has only the in-frame clones, and not every one. The sample lists about 120,000 clones, roughly 82% occurring once. The specimen was peripheral blood. These receptor sequences come from a woman aged 55-75 years with acute or convalescent COVID-19. The CDR3 runs from the conserved cysteine through the conserved F or W. The D gene is left open where the match is weak. Clone size is not always given. Where it is, it says once, few, many or a class for expanded clones.

V gene,D gene,clone size,J gene,CDR3 protein,CDR3 DNA
TRBV4-3,.,once,TRBJ1-3,CASSQRSAGGNTIYF,TGCGCCAGCAGCCAACGGTCGGCAGGGGGAAACACCATATATTTT
TRBV2,.,.,TRBJ1-2,CASSVQGPYYGYTF,TGTGCCAGCAGTGTCCAGGGGCCGTACTATGGCTACACCTTC
TRBV15,.,.,TRBJ2-2,CATSPSTSSTGELFF,TGTGCCACCAGCCCGAGCACTAGCTCCACCGGGGAGCTGTTTTTT
TRBV7-9,.,.,TRBJ1-5,CASSLVAGGDNQPQHF,TGTGCCAGCAGCTTAGTGGCCGGCGGTGACAATCAGCCCCAGCATTTT
TRBV18,.,once,TRBJ1-1,CASSKGVTENTEAFF,TGTGCCAGCTCAAAGGGGGTTACCGAGAACACTGAAGCTTTCTTT
TRBV11-3,TRBD1,once,TRBJ1-6,CASTSAGTGFSKPLHF,TGTGCCAGCACCTCCGCTGGGACAGGTTTTAGCAAACCCCTCCACTTT
TRBV5-1,TRBD1,few,TRBJ2-1,CASSLRQGSGNEQFF,TGCGCCAGCAGCTTGCGACAGGGGTCAGGCAATGAGCAGTTCTTC
TRBV10-3,.,.,TRBJ1-2,CAISSDGVRGYTF,TGTGCCATCAGTTCCGACGGAGTGAGGGGCTACACCTTC
TRBV19,.,.,TRBJ2-7,CASSTDFVQYF,TGTGCCAGTAGCACAGATTTTGTGCAGTACTTC
TRBV24-1,TRBD1,.,TRBJ1-2,CATSDYAPGTGGGYTF,TGTGCCACCAGTGATTACGCCCCCGGGACAGGGGGGGGCTACACCTTC
TRBV20-1,TRBD1,once,TRBJ1-6,CSASSQGDGSPLHF,TGCAGTGCTAGTTCACAGGGGGATGGTTCACCCCTCCACTTT
TRBV19,TRBD1,once,TRBJ1-1,CASSIGQGANTEAFF,TGTGCCAGTAGTATCGGACAGGGGGCAAACACTGAAGCTTTCTTT
TRBV5-8,.,.,TRBJ1-1,CASSFQSRGAEAFF,TGTGCCAGCAGCTTCCAGAGTCGGGGGGCTGAGGCTTTCTTT
TRBV11-3,.,.,TRBJ1-1,CASSLEFARNTEAFF,TGTGCCAGCAGCTTAGAATTTGCGAGGAACACTGAAGCTTTCTTT
TRBV6-5,TRBD1,.,TRBJ1-5,CASSSRDSYNQPQHF,TGTGCCAGCAGTTCCCGGGACAGTTACAATCAGCCCCAGCATTTT
TRBV11-1,.,.,TRBJ1-1,CASSLAASTEAFF,TGTGCCAGCAGCTTAGCGGCGTCGACAGAAGCTTTCTTT
TRBV6-6,.,.,TRBJ2-7,CASSYSSGRSQYF,TGTGCCAGCAGTTACTCGAGTGGCAGGTCCCAGTACTTC
TRBV5-1,.,few,TRBJ1-1,CASSLQGGENTEAFF,TGCGCCAGCAGCTTGCAGGGAGGGGAGAACACTGAAGCTTTCTTT
TRBV11-3,.,.,TRBJ1-2,CASSARGGYGYTF,TGTGCCAGCAGCGCCCGGGGGGGCTATGGCTACACCTTC
TRBV7-2,TRBD2,.,TRBJ2-7,CASSVIAGGSDEQYF,TGTGCCAGCAGCGTTATCGCGGGGGGTTCGGACGAGCAGTACTTC
TRBV30,.,.,TRBJ2-1,CAWAKGGYNEQFF,TGTGCCTGGGCGAAAGGCGGGTACAATGAGCAGTTCTTC
TRBV27,TRBD1,.,TRBJ1-2,CASRFTGGGYTF,TGTGCCAGCAGATTTACAGGGGGCGGCTACACCTTC
TRBV7-9,TRBD1,.,TRBJ1-3,CASSPRLQTGGSGNTIYF,TGTGCCAGCAGCCCACGCCTCCAGACAGGGGGTTCCGGAAACACCATATATTTT
TRBV5-1,.,.,TRBJ1-1,CASSELGPEDTEAFF,TGCGCCAGCAGCGAACTAGGACCTGAGGACACTGAAGCTTTCTTT
TRBV7-2,TRBD2,.,TRBJ2-3,CASRRGLAGGVSTDTQYF,TGTGCCAGCAGACGGGGACTAGCGGGGGGCGTGAGCACAGATACGCAGTATTTT
TRBV18,TRBD1,.,TRBJ1-6,CASSPGTGENSPLHF,TGTGCCAGCTCACCAGGGACAGGAGAGAATTCACCCCTCCACTTT
TRBV9,TRBD2,few,TRBJ2-2,CASSATSGGNTGELFF,TGTGCCAGCAGCGCAACTAGCGGGGGGAACACCGGGGAGCTGTTTTTT
TRBV2,TRBD1,.,TRBJ1-5,CASSVSRGQGQPQHF,TGTGCCAGCAGTGTGAGCAGGGGGCAGGGTCAGCCCCAGCATTTT
TRBV6-6,TRBD1,.,TRBJ1-1,CASSSGGLNTEAFF,TGTGCCAGCAGTTCAGGGGGATTGAACACTGAAGCTTTCTTT
TRBV4-3,.,once,TRBJ2-5,CASSLEATGQETQYF,TGCGCCAGCAGCCTTGAGGCTACGGGGCAAGAGACCCAGTACTTC
TRBV9,.,.,TRBJ1-2,CASSPIGGAYGYTF,TGTGCCAGCAGCCCCATTGGGGGGGCATATGGCTACACCTTC
TRBV3-1/TRBV3-2,.,many,TRBJ1-6,CASSQDLVRSSSYNSPLHF,TGTGCCAGCAGCCAAGATTTGGTCAGGTCGAGCTCCTATAATTCACCCCTCCACTTT
TRBV7-2,.,.,TRBJ1-5,CASSFGGGARSNQPQHF,TGTGCCAGCAGCTTCGGAGGGGGGGCGCGTAGCAATCAGCCCCAGCATTTT
TRBV7-3,TRBD1,.,TRBJ1-1,CASSPTPAGGSTEAFF,TGTGCCAGCAGCCCAACCCCGGCAGGGGGTAGCACTGAAGCTTTCTTT
TRBV10-1,.,.,TRBJ1-1,CASSWTEMNTEAFF,TGCGCCAGCAGTTGGACAGAGATGAACACTGAAGCTTTCTTT
TRBV11-2,TRBD1,.,TRBJ2-7,CASSFTGGYEQYF,TGTGCCAGCAGCTTCACAGGGGGATACGAGCAGTACTTC
TRBV7-2,TRBD1,.,TRBJ1-3,CASTRRQGDPSSGNTIYF,TGTGCCAGCACCAGGAGACAGGGGGATCCCAGCTCTGGAAACACCATATATTTT
TRBV6-6,.,few,TRBJ1-2,CASSYADRPYGYTF,TGTGCCAGCAGTTACGCCGACAGGCCCTATGGCTACACCTTC
TRBV20-1,TRBD2,once,TRBJ2-1,CSASLAGGFGRNEQFF,TGCAGTGCTAGTTTGGCGGGGGGGTTCGGTAGGAATGAGCAGTTCTTC
TRBV30,TRBD1,few,TRBJ2-5,CAWSVGTGQETQYF,TGTGCCTGGAGTGTTGGGACAGGGCAAGAGACCCAGTACTTC
TRBV3-1/TRBV3-2,.,.,TRBJ2-2,CASSPQGRLGAGELFF,TGTGCCAGCAGCCCGCAGGGGCGGCTCGGCGCCGGGGAGCTGTTTTTT
TRBV19,TRBD1,few,TRBJ1-1,CASSPSPGQGGTEAFF,TGTGCCAGTAGTCCTTCACCGGGACAGGGGGGCACTGAAGCTTTCTTT
TRBV18,TRBD2,.,TRBJ2-3,CASSPGLAGGPGDTQYF,TGTGCCAGCTCACCTGGACTAGCGGGGGGGCCGGGGGATACGCAGTATTTT
TRBV19,.,.,TRBJ1-4,CASTISVVRNEKLFF,TGTGCCAGTACCATCTCGGTAGTCCGCAATGAAAAACTGTTTTTT
TRBV5-1,TRBD1,few,TRBJ1-5,CASSLDGRGLNQPQHF,TGCGCCAGCAGCTTGGATGGCAGGGGGTTGAATCAGCCCCAGCATTTT
TRBV5-6,TRBD1,.,TRBJ1-2,CASSFAGGDYGYTF,TGTGCCAGCAGCTTCGCAGGGGGCGACTATGGCTACACCTTC
TRBV7-2,.,.,TRBJ2-1,CASRAGLFNEQFF,TGTGCCAGCAGGGCGGGACTCTTCAATGAGCAGTTCTTC